At least ten counts were recorded for the clone carrying this TCR beta chain. The data belong to a study of blood T cell repertoires in COVID-19. Using immunoSEQ multiplex PCR, the repertoire was profiled, and TCRdb retains in-frame clones only, with some absent. The sample holds about 180,000 clones, 60% to 80% seen once. The CDR3 sequence is 13 residues long. With 6 bases removed from V and 7 bases from J, the gap between germline ends came to 15 bases. The germline CDR1 and CDR2 sequences are LNHDA and SQIVND (reference sequence). Within 2 weeks before study entry, exposed participants met a COVID-19 case.

The V gene is TRBV19, the J gene TRBJ1-2; D is uncertain. The clonotype originates from a man in his fifties or sixties who had been exposed to COVID-19. The source material was PBMCs or T cells enriched from blood (not recorded which). The CDR3 sequence is CASSLVTGSGYTF. CDR3 nucleotides: TGTGCCAGTAGCCTTGTCACCGGGTCTGGCTACACCTTC.